The sample holds a few counts of the clone carrying this T cell receptor beta chain. Its antigen is not known. This entry comes from a study of OX40 agonist ivuxolimab in advanced cancers. The overall study: Dose-escalation patients had hepatocellular carcinoma, melanoma, renal cell or head and neck cancer. The eligibility criteria allowed prior anti-PD-1, anti-PD-L1 or anti-CTLA-4 therapy, and 40% had some. Study-level results: Clonal expansion was seen in CD4+ and CD8+ blood T cells by week 6 at 0.1 to 3.0 mg/kg.

The V end lost 2 bases, the J end lost 0 bases, and 11 bases lay between the germline ends. Per the germline V gene, CDR1 is MNHEY and CDR2 is SMNVEV (reference sequence). This CDR3 has 16 residues. Only in-frame clones appear in the TCRdb table, and some are missing; sequencing was by immunoSEQ multiplex PCR. The table records under 85,000 clones, 86% of them present only once. Here the sequenced sample was CD4+ or CD8+ T cells sorted from blood, taken in a trial of the OX40 agonist ivuxolimab. The source of this sequence is an adult with an advanced solid tumor such as melanoma, head and neck, liver or kidney cancer. This rearrangement joins TRBV27 to TRBJ1-5; D perhaps matches TRBD1 (5 bases). In nucleotides, the CDR3 is TGTGCCAGCAGTTTAGGGCGACAGTCTAGCAATCAGCCCCAGCATTTT. Translating gives CASSLGRQSSNQPQHF.